The 13 T cell receptor beta chains in this list originate from one sample, sequenced in a study of shared clonotypes between healthy human individuals (dated by TCRdb to 2020 to 2022). The protocol used for the library was the immunoSEQ multiplex PCR assay. Not all clones reach the TCRdb copy of this immuneACCESS table, which keeps in-frame sequences only. Checked studies attribute under half of the gap to unresolved V genes and leave the rest unexplained. The sample table contains about a million clones; only one count was recorded for roughly 80% of them. 0.89% of the sample is in the top ten clones. The specimen sequenced was memory CD4+ T cells from PBMCs. According to the study, the label for this sample's cell subset or site signals: CD45RA-negative fraction. Every receptor here comes from a man younger than 35 in good health. Some clones in this sample may be carry-over from other donors' samples.

The J gene is TRBJ2-3, the V gene TRBV11-3, with D possibly TRBD1 on 5 matching bases. Between the trimmed V and J ends, which lost 5 bases and 9 bases, there was a span of 15 bases. Germline CDR1 is SGHNT and CDR2 is YENEEA. This CDR3 comprises 13 residues. CDR3 DNA sequence: TGTGCCAGCAGCCCTAAGGCAGGGCTGACGCAGTATTTT. This codes for CASSPKAGLTQYF.

The chain recombines TRBV5-1 with TRBJ1-2; no reliable D call. The CDR3 is 14 amino acids. CDR1 and CDR2 from the germline V gene are SGHRS and YFSETQ. Trimming removed 0 bases from V and 8 bases from J, with 14 bases in between. The CDR3 nucleotides read TGCGCCAGCAGCTTGGATAGCGGCATGGGAGGCTACACCTTC. It codes for CASSLDSGMGGYTF. The whole variable domain, filled in from reference TRBV5-1 and TRBJ1-2, reads KAGVTQTPRYLIKTRGQQVTLSCSPISGHRSVSWYQQTPGQGLQFLFEYFSETQRNKGNFPGRFSGRQFSNSRSEMNVSTLELGDSALYLCASSLDSGMGGYTFGSGTRLTVV.

In regard to this clone: Within the sample, other DNA sequences also encode this same CDR3. This chain connects TRBV7-2 to TRBJ2-1, with no clear D. V shed 5 bases and J shed 8 bases, with 7 bases lying between them. The CDR3 has 11 residues. Germline-derived CDR1 and CDR2 are SGHTA and FQGNSA. The DNA for the CDR3 is TGTGCCAGCAGCCTGCGCCATGAGCAGTTCTTC. Protein sequence: CASSLRHEQFF. Supplemented by reference TRBV7-2 and TRBJ2-1, the full variable domain reads GAGVSQSPSNKVTEKGKDVELRCDPISGHTALYWYRQSLGQGLEFLIYFQGNSAPDKSGLPSDRFSAERTGGSVSTLTIQRTQQEDSAVYLCASSLRHEQFFGPGTRLTVL.

V and J are TRBV27 and TRBJ1-2; 7 nucleotides agree with TRBD1. The CDR3 runs 13 residues. Trimming at V came to 4 bases and at J to 6 bases, leaving 5 bases not matched to a gene. CDR1 and CDR2 (germline): MNHEY, SMNVEV (reference sequence). The CDR3 bases are TGTGCCAGCAGTTCCAGGGGGTCCGATGGCTACACCTTC. Encoded protein: CASSSRGSDGYTF.

The chain combines TRBV4-1 with TRBJ1-5; 11 nucleotides line up with TRBD1. The CDR3 sequence is 17 residues long. V shed 0 bases and J 6 bases; nucleotides not matched to a gene: 7. Germline assignment: CDR1 MGHRA and CDR2 YSYEKL. The CDR3 reads CASSQDRTGGPVQPQHF. The CDR3 DNA sequence: TGCGCCAGCAGCCAAGATAGGACAGGGGGCCCCGTTCAGCCCCAGCATTTT.

The chain has TRBV7-2 and TRBJ2-5; D gene ambiguous. The CDR3 length is 14 residues. Germline CDR1 SGHTA, CDR2 FQGNSA. V lost 0 bases and J lost 4, with 9 bases in between. In nucleotides, the CDR3 is TGTGCCAGCAGCTTAGCGGTACAGTCAGAGACCCAGTACTTC. It is translated as CASSLAVQSETQYF.

V is TRBV7-2 and J is TRBJ2-3; D ambiguous. The CDR3 has 14 residues. Trimming left V 1 base short and J 2 bases short, with 7 bases between. Per germline, CDR1 SGHTA and CDR2 FQGNSA. The chain's CDR3 is CASSLGQHTDTQYF. CDR3 bases: TGTGCCAGCAGCTTAGGTCAGCACACAGATACGCAGTATTTT.

The chain combines TRBV28 with TRBJ2-1; 7 bases are shared with TRBD2. The CDR3 totals 16 residues. Germline assignment: CDR1 MDHEN and CDR2 SYDVKM. Trimming removed 4 bases from V and 4 bases from J; junction bases left unmatched: 10. The CDR3 sequence is CASSSPEAGAYNEQFF. CDR3 nucleotide sequence: TGTGCCAGCAGTTCCCCGGAGGCGGGAGCGTACAATGAGCAGTTCTTC.

In the case of this clone: The CDR3 ends on some other residue instead of the conserved phenylalanine or tryptophan, so this is likely a read error. This chain uses TRBV6-1 with TRBJ2-7; 10 bases match TRBD2. J was trimmed by 8 bases and V by 4 bases; bases with no gene match: 14. Germline V gene sequence: CDR1 MNHNS, CDR2 SASEGT. The CDR3 runs to 16 residues. In nucleotides, the CDR3 is TGTGCCAGCAGTGGTGTAAAGGCTAGCGGGAGTATTAAGCAGTACTTA. This codes for CASSGVKASGSIKQYL.

The chain combines TRBV28 with TRBJ1-2, with D unresolved. Trimming removed 4 bases at V and 8 bases at J, with 11 bases between. The germline CDR1 and CDR2 sequences are MDHEN and SYDVKM. This CDR3 contains 12 residues. The CDR3 loop is CASSSSPQGYTF. As DNA, the CDR3 is TGTGCCAGCAGTTCCTCTCCCCAAGGCTACACCTTC.

The V gene is TRBV5-6, the J gene TRBJ2-6; D is perhaps TRBD1 (6 bases). The CDR3 consists of 18 residues. V lost 0 bases and J lost 2, with 15 bases in between. Germline CDR1 SGHDT, CDR2 YYEEEE. This CDR3 is CASSLVQGRATGANVLTF. Here the CDR3 DNA reads TGTGCCAGCAGCTTGGTGCAGGGGCGGGCAACTGGGGCCAACGTCCTGACTTTC.

The V gene is TRBV28, the J gene TRBJ1-2; TRBD1 aligns across 7 bases. Germline V gene sequence: CDR1 MDHEN, CDR2 SYDVKM. CDR3 length: 14 amino acids. The trim removed 7 bases at V and 0 bases at J, leaving 5 bases unmatched. The CDR3 sequence is CASISTGTNYGYTF. DNA for the CDR3: TGTGCCAGCATCTCGACAGGGACTAACTATGGCTACACCTTC.

This chain joins TRBV18 and TRBJ2-4; D might be TRBD1 or TRBD2, each matching 6 bases. CDR1 is KGHSH, CDR2 LQKENI, per germline. V was trimmed by 4 bases and J by 7 bases, leaving 17 bases between them. CDR3 size: 15 residues. The CDR3 nucleotides read TGTGCCAGCTCACGGAGGGAAACACAGGGCAACATTCAGTACTTC. It codes for CASSRRETQGNIQYF.